These T cell receptor beta chains were read from a single sample in a study of T-cell memory formation after mild COVID-19. From the 5' RACE reads, TCRdb called clonotypes with MiXCR, one entry per CDR3 protein. The sample lists 400,000 to 550,000 distinct CDR3 sequences, roughly 23% occurring once. Material for sequencing was PBMCs or a T cell subset sorted from them (not recorded which). These receptor sequences come from an adult woman who had mild COVID-19 (a few samples of this study predate the infection). Cell type and time point are not known. The CDR3 runs from the conserved cysteine through the conserved F or W. Fields, in order: D gene, J gene, clone size, V gene, CDR3 protein, CDR3 DNA. A D gene is named only where the DNA matches it firmly. Clone size is not always given. Where it is, it says once, few, many or a class for expanded clones.

D gene: TRBD2; J gene: TRBJ2-3; clone size: NA; V gene: TRBV11-3; CDR3 protein: CASSITSGRAITDTQYF; CDR3 DNA: TGTGCCAGCAGTATTACTAGCGGGAGGGCAATCACAGATACGCAGTATTTT
D gene: NA; J gene: TRBJ1-1; clone size: NA; V gene: TRBV20-1; CDR3 protein: CSARDGRTEAFF; CDR3 DNA: TGCAGTGCTAGAGACGGCAGGACTGAAGCTTTCTTT
D gene: TRBD1; J gene: TRBJ2-7; clone size: NA; V gene: TRBV4-2; CDR3 protein: CASSQTGGTYEQYF; CDR3 DNA: TGTGCCAGCAGCCAGACAGGGGGAACCTACGAGCAGTACTTC
D gene: NA; J gene: TRBJ1-2; clone size: NA; V gene: TRBV20-1; CDR3 protein: CSAREQDRGYGYTF; CDR3 DNA: TGCAGTGCTAGAGAGCAGGATCGGGGCTATGGCTACACCTTC
D gene: TRBD1; J gene: TRBJ2-1; clone size: few; V gene: TRBV6-5; CDR3 protein: CASSSILRQGAYNEQFF; CDR3 DNA: TGTGCCAGCAGTTCTATCCTTCGACAGGGTGCCTACAATGAGCAGTTCTTC
D gene: NA; J gene: TRBJ2-7; clone size: few; V gene: TRBV30; CDR3 protein: CAWSAGPLYEQYF; CDR3 DNA: TGTGCCTGGAGCGCGGGACCGCTCTACGAGCAGTACTTC
D gene: NA; J gene: TRBJ2-7; clone size: many; V gene: TRBV30; CDR3 protein: CAWSLGFYEQYF; CDR3 DNA: TGTGCCTGGAGTCTCGGCTTCTACGAGCAGTACTTC
D gene: TRBD2; J gene: TRBJ2-1; clone size: NA; V gene: TRBV5-1; CDR3 protein: CASALGGYEQFF; CDR3 DNA: TGCGCCAGCGCATTGGGGGGGTATGAGCAGTTCTTC
D gene: TRBD1; J gene: TRBJ2-2; clone size: NA; V gene: TRBV27; CDR3 protein: CASTTGGRSKIENTGELFF; CDR3 DNA: TGTGCCAGCACTACAGGGGGCCGTTCAAAGATAGAAAACACCGGGGAGCTGTTTTTT
D gene: NA; J gene: TRBJ2-7; clone size: few; V gene: TRBV30; CDR3 protein: CAWTRLGPGEQYF; CDR3 DNA: TGTGCCTGGACCCGTCTGGGGCCCGGCGAGCAGTACTTC
D gene: NA; J gene: TRBJ1-2; clone size: NA; V gene: TRBV7-9; CDR3 protein: CASSLQESAGYTF; CDR3 DNA: TGTGCCAGCAGCTTACAAGAGAGCGCGGGCTACACCTTC
D gene: TRBD1; J gene: TRBJ1-2; clone size: NA; V gene: TRBV29-1; CDR3 protein: CSVGDRLNYGYTF; CDR3 DNA: TGCAGCGTAGGGGACAGGCTGAACTATGGCTACACCTTC
D gene: NA; J gene: TRBJ2-7; clone size: NA; V gene: TRBV16; CDR3 protein: CASSQSSGRYEQYF; CDR3 DNA: TGTGCCAGCAGCCAATCCTCGGGGAGGTACGAGCAGTACTTC
D gene: NA; J gene: TRBJ2-7; clone size: NA; V gene: TRBV3-1; CDR3 protein: CASSPRTVGEQYF; CDR3 DNA: TGTGCCAGCAGCCCAAGGACAGTTGGCGAGCAGTACTTC
D gene: TRBD2; J gene: TRBJ2-1; clone size: few; V gene: TRBV29-1; CDR3 protein: CSVVAGSSGNNEQFF; CDR3 DNA: TGCAGCGTTGTAGCTGGGTCTAGCGGGAACAATGAGCAGTTCTTC
D gene: NA; J gene: TRBJ2-7; clone size: few; V gene: TRBV5-1; CDR3 protein: CASSSRDFSYEQYF; CDR3 DNA: TGCGCCAGCAGCTCCCGGGACTTTTCCTACGAGCAGTACTTC
D gene: TRBD1; J gene: TRBJ2-2; clone size: NA; V gene: TRBV7-7; CDR3 protein: CASSFDRGVGELFF; CDR3 DNA: TGTGCTAGCAGTTTCGACAGGGGAGTGGGGGAGCTGTTTTTT